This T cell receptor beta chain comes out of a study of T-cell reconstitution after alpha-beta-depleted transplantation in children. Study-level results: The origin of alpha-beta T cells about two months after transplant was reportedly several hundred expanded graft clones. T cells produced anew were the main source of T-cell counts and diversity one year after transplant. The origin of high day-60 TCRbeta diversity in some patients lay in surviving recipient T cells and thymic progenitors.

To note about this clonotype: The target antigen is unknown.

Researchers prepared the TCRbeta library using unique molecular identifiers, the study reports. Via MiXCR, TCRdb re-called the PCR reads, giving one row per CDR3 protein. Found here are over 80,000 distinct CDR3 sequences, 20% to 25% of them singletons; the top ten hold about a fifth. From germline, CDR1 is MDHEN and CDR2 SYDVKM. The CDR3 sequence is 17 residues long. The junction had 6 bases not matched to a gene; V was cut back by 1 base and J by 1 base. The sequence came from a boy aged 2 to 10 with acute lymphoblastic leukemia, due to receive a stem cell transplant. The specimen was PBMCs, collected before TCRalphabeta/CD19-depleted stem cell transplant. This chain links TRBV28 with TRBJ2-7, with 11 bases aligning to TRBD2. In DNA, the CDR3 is TGTGCCAGCAGTTTATTGGGACTAGCGGAGGCTTCCTACGAGCAGTACTTC. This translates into CASSLLGLAEASYEQYF. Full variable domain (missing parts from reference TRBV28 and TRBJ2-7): DVKVTQSSRYLVKRTGEKVFLECVQDMDHENMFWYRQDPGLGLRLIYFSYDVKMKEKGDIPEGYSVSREKKERFSLILESASTNQTSMYLCASSLLGLAEASYEQYFGPGTRLTVT.